The 4 T cell receptor beta chains below come from one sample, sequenced in a study of low-dose radiotherapy and immunotherapy resistance in tumors. Time point indicated: before trial treatment. Gene-specific TRAV and TRBV primers were used for first-strand cDNA, covering alpha and beta chains. TCRs underwent about 22 PCR cycles of amplification with a constant-region primer and V-primer adapter. TCRdb recomputed calls from the reads with MiXCR, one row per CDR3 protein. The sample lists tens of thousands of distinct CDR3 sequences, 18% occurring once. The starting material was PBMCs, obtained before treatment. These receptors all come from a male donor with prostate cancer.

In its sample, this clonotype was seen many times. CDR3 sequence: CAISVGDNEQFF. The CDR3 DNA reads as TGTGCCATCAGTGTAGGGGACAATGAGCAGTTCTTC. V usage is TRBV10-3 and J usage is TRBJ2-1; possible D gene TRBD1, 5 bases. Germline loops: CDR1 ENHRY, CDR2 SYGVKD. V dropped 4 bases and J dropped 5 bases, with 6 bases sitting between them. This CDR3 has 12 amino acids.

The chain is built from TRBV5-1 and TRBJ1-5; 8 nucleotides align to TRBD1. CDR3 length: 14 residues. Germline CDR1 and CDR2: SGHRS and YFSETQ. Losses at the gene ends were 7 bases for V and 5 bases for J; bases not matched to a gene: 8. The CDR3 bases are TGCGCCAGCCACCTTAACAGGGGGGATCAGCCCCAGCATTTT. It codes for CASHLNRGDQPQHF. The whole variable domain, remainder taken from reference TRBV5-1 and TRBJ1-5, is KAGVTQTPRYLIKTRGQQVTLSCSPISGHRSVSWYQQTPGQGLQFLFEYFSETQRNKGNFPGRFSGRQFSNSRSEMNVSTLELGDSALYLCASHLNRGDQPQHFGDGTRLSIL.

At least ten counts were recorded for this clonotype. CDR3 coding DNA: TGTGCCAGCAGCTTAGTTGGACAGGGGCCAAACACTGAAGCTTTCTTT. Amino acid sequence: CASSLVGQGPNTEAFF. The chain couples TRBV7-8 to TRBJ1-1; 9 positions match TRBD1. The junction had 5 bases not matched to a gene; V was cut back by 1 base and J by 2 bases. CDR3 length: 16 amino acids. The germline CDR1 and CDR2 sequences are SGHVS and FQNEAQ.

Many counts were recorded for this clonotype. V usage is TRBV7-8 and J usage is TRBJ1-4; a possible D gene is TRBD1 (5 bases). V gave up 5 bases and J gave up 5 bases, with 12 bases separating them. The CDR3 extends over 14 amino acids. The germline V gene has CDR1 SGHVS and CDR2 FQNEAQ. The CDR3 here is CASSPGRRNEKLFF. In DNA, the CDR3 is TGTGCCAGCAGCCCGGGACGGAGGAATGAAAAACTGTTTTTT.